This entry lists 16 T cell receptor beta chains sequenced from one sample in a study of blood T cell repertoires in COVID-19. This table comes from immunoSEQ multiplex PCR, and its TCRdb copy is limited to in-frame clones, with some not included. Among just under 90,000 clones listed, roughly nine tenths were seen once. Material for sequencing was peripheral blood. These receptor sequences come from a man in his 60s with acute or convalescent COVID-19.

This chain links TRBV14 with TRBJ1-1; possible D gene TRBD1, 5 bases. The CDR3 sequence is 16 residues long. The germline gives CDR1 SGHDN, CDR2 FVKESK. Trimming cost V 1 base and J 3 bases, with 15 bases left between them. The CDR3 DNA follows: TGTGCCAGCAGCCAAGGGAAGGGGTGGGAGGACACTGAAGCTTTCTTT. Protein: CASSQGKGWEDTEAFF.

The chain employs TRBV4-3 and TRBJ2-1; possibly TRBD2 for D (5 bases). The CDR3 loop spans 17 amino acids. Germline loops: CDR1 LGHNA, CDR2 YSLEER. V was clipped by 4 bases and J by 2 bases, with 18 bases between them. CDR3 coding DNA: TGCGCCAGCAGCCCTCTGGGTGGGAGCGGAGCCTACAATGAGCAGTTCTTC. Its protein is CASSPLGGSGAYNEQFF.

The chain has TRBV5-1 and TRBJ2-3, with D perhaps matching TRBD2 (6 bases). This CDR3 comprises 17 residues. The germline V gene has CDR1 SGHRS and CDR2 YFSETQ. Trimming removed 4 bases from V and 4 bases from J, with 22 bases in between. CDR3 sequence (DNA): TGCGCCAGCAGCCCCCGTACTTCCGGGAGAGGGGCAGATACGCAGTATTTT. This sequence encodes CASSPRTSGRGADTQYF.

The J gene is TRBJ1-5, the V gene TRBV12-5; D is undetermined. The CDR3 runs 11 residues. Between the trimmed V and J ends, which lost 10 bases and 8 bases, there was a span of 12 bases. CDR1 LGHNT and CDR2 FRNRAP come from the germline V gene. CDR3 DNA sequence: TGTGCTATCTGCTTGTCGGAGCCCCAGCATTTT. Translation: CAICLSEPQHF.

The chain employs TRBV5-4 and TRBJ1-1; possibly TRBD1 for D (5 bases). This CDR3 comprises 15 residues. Trimming cost V 3 bases and J 0 bases, with 12 bases left between them. Per the germline V gene, CDR1 is SGHNT and CDR2 is YYREEE (reference sequence). The CDR3 bases are TGTGCCAGCAGCTCCCCGGGACTTTTGAACACTGAAGCTTTCTTT. Protein sequence: CASSSPGLLNTEAFF.

The rearrangement joins TRBV27 to TRBJ2-7, with D possibly TRBD1 on 6 matching bases. This CDR3 spans 13 amino acids. V lost 6 bases and J lost 5, with 14 bases in between. From germline, CDR1 is MNHEY and CDR2 SMNVEV (reference sequence). The CDR3 coding sequence is TGTGCCAGCAGGCCGGGACAAAGGCACGAGCAGTACTTC. Translating it yields CASRPGQRHEQYF.

This sequence joins TRBV2 and TRBJ1-3; 8 bases are shared with TRBD1. Germline CDR1 reads SNHLY; CDR2 reads FYNNEI. CDR3 length equals 14 residues. The junction had 1 base not matched to a gene; V was cut back by 5 bases and J by 1 base. The CDR3 here is CASSRQGSGNTIYF. The CDR3, as DNA: TGTGCCAGCAGTAGACAGGGGTCTGGAAACACCATATATTTT. Variable domain in full (rest from reference TRBV2 and TRBJ1-3): EPEVTQTPSHQVTQMGQEVILRCVPISNHLYFYWYRQILGQKVEFLVSFYNNEISEKSEIFDDQFSVERPDGSNFTLKIRSTKLEDSAMYFCASSRQGSGNTIYFGEGSWLTVV.

This chain's CDR3 is CASSQGRGLENIQYF. The CDR3 nucleotides are TGCGCCAGCAGCCAGGGCAGGGGCTTGGAAAACATTCAGTACTTC. The gene calls are TRBV4-3 and TRBJ2-4; tentative D call: TRBD1 (6 bases). Between the trimmed V and J ends, which lost 3 bases and 5 bases, there was a span of 14 bases. The CDR3 is made up of 15 amino acids. Germline assignment: CDR1 LGHNA and CDR2 YSLEER.

The gene calls are TRBV19 and TRBJ1-3, with D uncertain. The V gene lost 4 bases and the J gene lost 0 bases, with 10 bases spanning the gap. Germline-derived CDR1 and CDR2 are LNHDA and SQIVND (reference sequence). The CDR3 has 15 amino acids. The CDR3 bases are TGTGCCAGTAGTAGAGAGGCCACCTCTGGAAACACCATATATTTT. Translated, it gives CASSREATSGNTIYF.

The chain couples TRBV24-1 to TRBJ2-5; weak D call: TRBD1 (5 bases). The CDR3 sequence is 14 residues long. The V gene lost 3 bases and the J gene lost 5 bases, with 12 bases spanning the gap. The germline V gene encodes CDR1 KGHDR and CDR2 SFDVKD. The CDR3 spells CATSDTGSGETQYF. DNA for the CDR3: TGTGCCACCAGTGATACTGGCTCAGGGGAGACCCAGTACTTC.

The V call is TRBV7-2, the J call TRBJ2-3, with 8 bases aligning to TRBD1. This CDR3 contains 15 residues. Germline V lookup: CDR1 SGHTA, CDR2 FQGNSA. Trimming cost V 1 base and J 7 bases; bases outside gene matches: 7. DNA of the CDR3: TGTGCCAGCAGCTTAGGCGGTCAGGGGGCGAATACGCAGTATTTT. This gives the protein CASSLGGQGANTQYF. The full variable domain, in which reference TRBV7-2 and TRBJ2-3 provide the parts outside the CDR3, is GAGVSQSPSNKVTEKGKDVELRCDPISGHTALYWYRQSLGQGLEFLIYFQGNSAPDKSGLPSDRFSAERTGGSVSTLTIQRTQQEDSAVYLCASSLGGQGANTQYFGPGTRLTVL.

V and J are TRBV7-2 and TRBJ1-3; no reliable D call. The CDR3 is made up of 17 amino acids. Germline V gene data show CDR1 as SGHTA and CDR2 as FQGNSA. Trimming took off 2 bases at V and 0 bases at J, with 14 bases between the two ends. The CDR3 bases are TGTGCCAGCAGCTTAACGGAGGATCTCCTCTCTGGAAACACCATATATTTT. Encoded protein: CASSLTEDLLSGNTIYF.

The chain carries TRBV5-4 and TRBJ2-1, with D maybe TRBD2 (5 bases). Germline assignment: CDR1 SGHNT and CDR2 YYREEE (reference sequence). Trimming took off 0 bases at V and 4 bases at J, with 8 bases between the two ends. The CDR3 extends over 14 amino acids. In nucleotides, the CDR3 is TGTGCCAGCAGCTTGGGACTACTGTACAATGAGCAGTTCTTC. Its protein product is CASSLGLLYNEQFF. The whole variable domain, filled in from reference TRBV5-4 and TRBJ2-1, reads ETGVTQSPTHLIKTRGQQVTLRCSSQSGHNTVSWYQQALGQGPQFIFQYYREEENGRGNFPPRFSGLQFPNYSSELNVNALELDDSALYLCASSLGLLYNEQFFGPGTRLTVL.

The chain joins TRBV2 to TRBJ2-3; 7 positions agree with TRBD2. The germline CDR1 and CDR2 sequences are SNHLY and FYNNEI. The CDR3 runs to 13 residues. J lost 2 bases, V lost 7 bases, and 3 bases had no gene match. DNA of the CDR3: TGTGCCAGCAATCGGGACTACACAGATACGCAGTATTTT. This sequence encodes CASNRDYTDTQYF.

The chain is built from TRBV7-2 and TRBJ2-7; D possibly corresponds to TRBD2 (5 bases). This CDR3 comprises 12 residues. In germline, CDR1 is SGHTA, CDR2 FQGNSA. V was pared by 4 bases and J by 2 bases, with 6 bases between. The CDR3 region is CASSSGAYEQYF. CDR3 nucleotide sequence: TGTGCCAGCAGCTCCGGGGCCTACGAGCAGTACTTC.

The V call is TRBV7-2, the J call TRBJ1-1; D is ambiguous. The CDR3 sequence is 13 residues long. V dropped 7 bases and J dropped 1 base, with 10 bases sitting between them. In germline, CDR1 is SGHTA, CDR2 FQGNSA. The CDR3 bases are TGTGCCAGCAACTCGGAGGGGAACACTGAAGCTTTCTTT. Its translation: CASNSEGNTEAFF.